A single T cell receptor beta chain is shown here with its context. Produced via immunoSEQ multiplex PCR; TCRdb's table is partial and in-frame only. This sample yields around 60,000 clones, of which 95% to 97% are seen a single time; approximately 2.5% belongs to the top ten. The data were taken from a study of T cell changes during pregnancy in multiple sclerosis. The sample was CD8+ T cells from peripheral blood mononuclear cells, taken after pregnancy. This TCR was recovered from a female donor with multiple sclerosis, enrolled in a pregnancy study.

The CDR3 region has the DNA TGTGCCAGCTCACCACAGGGGGACCCCTACGAGCAGTACTTC. The encoded protein is CASSPQGDPYEQYF. V is TRBV18 and J is TRBJ2-7; the D gene is possibly TRBD1 (6 bases). The germline V and J ends were trimmed by 1 base and 2 bases, with 9 bases remaining between them. From germline, CDR1 is KGHSH and CDR2 LQKENI. CDR3 length: 14 residues.